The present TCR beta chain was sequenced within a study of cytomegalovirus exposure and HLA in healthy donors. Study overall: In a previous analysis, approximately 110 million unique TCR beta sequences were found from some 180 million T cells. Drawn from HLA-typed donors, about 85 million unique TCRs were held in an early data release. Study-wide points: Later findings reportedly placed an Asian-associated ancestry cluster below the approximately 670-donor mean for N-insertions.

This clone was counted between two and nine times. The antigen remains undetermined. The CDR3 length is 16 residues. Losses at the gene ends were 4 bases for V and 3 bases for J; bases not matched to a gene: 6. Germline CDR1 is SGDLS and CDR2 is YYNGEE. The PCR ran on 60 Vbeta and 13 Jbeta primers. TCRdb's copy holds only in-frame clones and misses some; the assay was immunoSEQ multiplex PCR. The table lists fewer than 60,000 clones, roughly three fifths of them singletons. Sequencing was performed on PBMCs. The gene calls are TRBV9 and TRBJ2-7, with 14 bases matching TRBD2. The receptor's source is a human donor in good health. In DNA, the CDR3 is TGTGCCAGCAGCAGCGGGACTAGCGGGGGTTACTACGAGCAGTACTTC. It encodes CASSSGTSGGYYEQYF.